Listed here is a single TCR beta chain. Its antigen is unidentified. This entry is derived from a study of cytotoxic CD8 clonotypes in ibrutinib-treated CLL. Study-level results: The study found public clonotypes uncommon, contracting or stable on treatment. Exceeding age-matched healthy donors, baseline clonality also tracked the counts of circulating CD8+ T cells.

Per germline, CDR1 MNHEY and CDR2 SMNVEV (reference sequence). The CDR3 has 15 residues. V lost 1 base, J lost 5 bases, and 6 bases stayed unmatched. The repertoire was sequenced with immunoSEQ multiplex PCR; TCRdb's copy has only in-frame clones and lacks some. The table shows 15,000 to 20,000 clones, with roughly two thirds occurring only once. This specimen consisted of PBMCs, obtained before ibrutinib treatment. The rearrangement uses TRBV27 and TRBJ2-7; 9 bases fit TRBD1. The TCR originated in a human donor with chronic lymphocytic leukemia. CDR3 coding DNA: TGTGCCAGCAGTTTATTAAGGGGACAGGGCAACGAGCAGTACTTC. This codes for CASSLLRGQGNEQYF.